Listed below are T cell receptor beta chains from one sample, sequenced in a study of T-cell memory formation after mild COVID-19. One entry per CDR3 protein results from TCRdb running MiXCR on the 5' RACE reads. The sample has 470,000 or so distinct CDR3 sequences, 20% seen once. The sequenced sample consisted of PBMCs or a T cell subset sorted from them (not recorded which). The source of these receptors is an adult woman who had mild COVID-19 (a few samples of this study predate the infection). Cell type and time point are not known. Both conserved end residues are part of each CDR3. The order of the fields is D gene, J gene, V gene, clone size, CDR3 protein, CDR3 DNA. The D gene is left open where the match is weak. Clone size, where shown, is once, few, many, or a class for clones that have expanded.

d_gene: .; j_gene: TRBJ1-2; v_gene: TRBV5-1; abundance: .; CDR3aa: CASSLGGYYGYTF; CDR3nt: TGCGCCAGCAGCTTGGGAGGATACTATGGCTACACCTTC
d_gene: TRBD1; j_gene: TRBJ2-7; v_gene: TRBV3-1; abundance: few; CDR3aa: CASSPIKTGHYVEQYF; CDR3nt: TGTGCCAGCAGCCCGATCAAGACAGGGCACTACGTGGAGCAGTACTTC
d_gene: .; j_gene: TRBJ2-1; v_gene: TRBV7-9; abundance: .; CDR3aa: CASSPPTDEQFF; CDR3nt: TGTGCCAGCAGCCCTCCGACGGATGAGCAGTTCTTC
d_gene: TRBD2; j_gene: TRBJ2-1; v_gene: TRBV6-5; abundance: .; CDR3aa: CASKARRTSGYNEQFF; CDR3nt: TGTGCCAGCAAAGCCCGGCGCACTAGCGGATACAATGAGCAGTTCTTC
d_gene: .; j_gene: TRBJ2-7; v_gene: TRBV5-1; abundance: .; CDR3aa: CASSLGGRGGSEQYF; CDR3nt: TGCGCCAGCAGCTTAGGGGGGCGCGGGGGCTCCGAGCAGTACTTC
d_gene: TRBD2; j_gene: TRBJ2-4; v_gene: TRBV12-3/TRBV12-4; abundance: .; CDR3aa: CASSSKRGGRDIQYF; CDR3nt: TGTGCCAGCAGTTCCAAGCGGGGGGGCAGGGACATTCAGTACTTC
d_gene: TRBD2; j_gene: TRBJ2-1; v_gene: TRBV7-9; abundance: .; CDR3aa: CASSFSGLAGESSYNEQFF; CDR3nt: TGTGCCAGCAGCTTCTCAGGACTAGCGGGGGAAAGCTCCTACAATGAGCAGTTCTTC
d_gene: .; j_gene: TRBJ1-2; v_gene: TRBV7-9; abundance: once; CDR3aa: CASSLPFAKSYGYTF; CDR3nt: TGTGCCAGCAGCTTACCTTTTGCGAAGTCCTATGGCTACACCTTC
d_gene: .; j_gene: TRBJ2-7; v_gene: TRBV18; abundance: .; CDR3aa: CASSRGDSGYEQYF; CDR3nt: TGTGCCAGCTCACGCGGGGACAGTGGATACGAGCAGTACTTC
d_gene: .; j_gene: TRBJ1-2; v_gene: TRBV5-1; abundance: .; CDR3aa: CASSSKQSVEGYTF; CDR3nt: TGCGCCAGCAGCTCGAAACAATCCGTCGAGGGCTACACCTTC
d_gene: .; j_gene: TRBJ2-6; v_gene: TRBV29-1; abundance: .; CDR3aa: CSVGGVQSSGANVLTF; CDR3nt: TGCAGCGTTGGGGGGGTCCAAAGCTCTGGGGCCAACGTCCTGACTTTC
d_gene: .; j_gene: TRBJ2-6; v_gene: TRBV6-6; abundance: .; CDR3aa: CASKGLGGANVLTF; CDR3nt: TGTGCCAGCAAGGGACTTGGGGGGGCCAACGTCCTGACTTTC
d_gene: .; j_gene: TRBJ2-2; v_gene: TRBV20-1; abundance: .; CDR3aa: CSASLGGAGKAGELFF; CDR3nt: TGCAGTGCTAGCTTAGGGGGCGCGGGGAAGGCCGGGGAGCTGTTTTTT
d_gene: .; j_gene: TRBJ2-7; v_gene: TRBV5-1; abundance: few; CDR3aa: CASSLSGNEQYF; CDR3nt: TGCGCCAGCAGCTTGTCGGGGAACGAGCAGTACTTC
d_gene: .; j_gene: TRBJ2-2; v_gene: TRBV7-8; abundance: .; CDR3aa: CASRSRGTWKLFF; CDR3nt: TGTGCCAGCAGGTCGAGGGGGACCTGGAAACTGTTTTTT
d_gene: .; j_gene: TRBJ2-7; v_gene: TRBV10-3; abundance: .; CDR3aa: CAIMGTGGHEQYF; CDR3nt: TGTGCCATCATGGGCACAGGCGGCCACGAGCAGTACTTC
d_gene: TRBD1; j_gene: TRBJ2-1; v_gene: TRBV20-1; abundance: .; CDR3aa: CSARKEGGAYNEQFF; CDR3nt: TGCAGTGCTCGAAAGGAAGGGGGCGCCTACAATGAGCAGTTCTTC
d_gene: TRBD1; j_gene: TRBJ1-1; v_gene: TRBV4-3; abundance: few; CDR3aa: CASSQGQGLEAFF; CDR3nt: TGCGCCAGCAGCCAAGGACAGGGGCTTGAAGCTTTCTTT
d_gene: TRBD2; j_gene: TRBJ2-1; v_gene: TRBV7-2; abundance: .; CDR3aa: CASRAKAGALLSYNEQFF; CDR3nt: TGTGCCAGCAGGGCCAAGGCGGGAGCGTTACTCTCCTACAATGAGCAGTTCTTC
d_gene: TRBD1; j_gene: TRBJ1-1; v_gene: TRBV12-3/TRBV12-4; abundance: .; CDR3aa: CASSRPGQGFTEAFF; CDR3nt: TGTGCCAGCAGCCGTCCGGGACAGGGTTTTACTGAAGCTTTCTTT
d_gene: .; j_gene: TRBJ1-1; v_gene: TRBV6-5; abundance: .; CDR3aa: CASLPRQNQISDTEAFF; CDR3nt: TGTGCCAGCTTACCCAGGCAGAACCAAATTTCGGACACTGAAGCTTTCTTT
d_gene: .; j_gene: TRBJ1-5; v_gene: TRBV5-6; abundance: .; CDR3aa: CASSLAGKDQPQHF; CDR3nt: TGTGCCAGCAGCTTGGCGGGGAAGGATCAGCCCCAGCATTTT